This T cell receptor beta chain was sequenced during a study of vaccination and CD4 T cells after COVID-19. Trimming shortened V by 2 bases and J by 7 bases, and 15 bases separated the two germline ends. The CDR3 length is 16 residues. Per germline, CDR1 MNHEY and CDR2 SVGAGI. This clonotype qualifies as large. Its specificity is not known. Sequence data for DNA of cultured CD4+ T cells were generated by the Oncomine TCR Beta short-read assay. TCRdb ran MiXCR on the PCR reads and lists one entry per CDR3 protein. The data show around 10,000 distinct CDR3 sequences, around a third seen once. Described treatment: roughly 11-day PBMC culture with coronavirus spike peptide pools or control peptides (ViraFEST assay).

The receptor was isolated from a human donor who had recovered from COVID-19. V gene TRBV6-5 combines with J gene TRBJ1-6; a weak D match, TRBD1 (5 bases). The starting material was CD4+ T cells from blood, cultured in vitro, obtained after SARS-CoV-2 vaccination. The CDR3 sequence is CASSYHPRGTNSPLHF. In nucleotides, the CDR3 is TGTGCCAGCAGTTACCATCCTCGTGGGACCAATTCACCCCTCCACTTT.